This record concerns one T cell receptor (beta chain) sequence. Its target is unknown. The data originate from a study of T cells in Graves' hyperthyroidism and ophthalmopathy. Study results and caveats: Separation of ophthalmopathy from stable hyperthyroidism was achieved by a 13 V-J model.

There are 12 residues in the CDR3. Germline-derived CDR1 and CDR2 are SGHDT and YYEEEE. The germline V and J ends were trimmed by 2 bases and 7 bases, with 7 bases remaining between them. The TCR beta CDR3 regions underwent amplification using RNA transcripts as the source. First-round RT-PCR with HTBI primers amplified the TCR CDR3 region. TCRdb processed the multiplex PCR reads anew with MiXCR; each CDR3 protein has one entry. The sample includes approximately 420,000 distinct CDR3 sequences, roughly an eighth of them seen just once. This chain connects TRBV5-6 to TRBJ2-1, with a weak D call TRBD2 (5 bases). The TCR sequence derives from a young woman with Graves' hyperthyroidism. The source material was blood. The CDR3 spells CASSFTRNEQFF. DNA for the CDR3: TGTGCCAGCAGCTTTACTAGAAATGAGCAGTTCTTC.